This T cell receptor (beta chain) was recorded in a study of regulatory T cells in long-lasting Graves disease. Study results and caveats: Relative to newly diagnosed Graves' patients, persistent ones had lower TCR diversity.

The length of the CDR3 is 16 residues. The germline V and J ends were trimmed by 5 bases and 6 bases, with 20 bases remaining between them. This clonotype occurred many times. The antigen is not known. With iRepertoire HTBI primers and Arm-PCR of CDR3 regions, TCR beta libraries were built. TCRdb reprocessed the multiplex PCR reads via MiXCR and lists one record per CDR3 protein. The sample carries about 400,000 distinct CDR3 sequences, 15% recorded once. Indicated time point: newly diagnosed GD, antithyroid drugs for less than 3 months. The TCR library was made from RNA that had been extracted from PBMCs in TRIzol. This same sample was also taken into another study, of T cells in Graves' hyperthyroidism and ophthalmopathy. From that second work: Patients having uncontrolled infection, another autoimmune disease, pregnancy or lactation were not included. Diagnosing involved the use of clinical symptoms, serum thyroxine and TRAb, thyroid ultrasound and orbital computed tomography. Using the HTBI primer set, a first-round RT-PCR was run on the TCR CDR3.

The receptor comes from a woman in her 40s with Graves disease. The sample consisted of peripheral blood mononuclear cells (PBMCs), taken at new diagnosis, from a patient treated with antithyroid drugs. This rearrangement joins TRBV12-3 or TRBV12-4 to TRBJ1-5; tentatively, D is TRBD1 (5 bases). CDR3 region: CASSVREGRFGQPQHF. The CDR3 coding sequence is TGTGCCAGCAGTGTCAGGGAAGGAAGGTTCGGTCAGCCCCAGCATTTT.